The clone carrying this T cell receptor (beta chain) was found a few times. From RNA transcripts, TCR beta CDR3 regions were amplified. During a first-round RT-PCR of the TCR CDR3, the HTBI primer set was used. TCRdb reprocessed the multiplex PCR reads via MiXCR and lists one record per CDR3 protein. The repertoire consists of nearly 750,000 distinct CDR3 sequences, with about 35% occurring once and the leading ten covering around 30%. This sample stems from a study of T cells in Graves' hyperthyroidism and ophthalmopathy. V was clipped by 3 bases and J by 1 base, with 13 bases between them. This CDR3 is built from 17 residues.

The sample consisted of blood. The receptor was derived from a woman aged 40 to 49 with Graves' hyperthyroidism. The rearrangement uses TRBV12-3 or TRBV12-4 and TRBJ1-6; possibly TRBD1 for D (6 bases). The CDR3 here is CASSFQLGGSYNSPLHF. In DNA, the CDR3 is TGTGCCAGCAGTTTTCAATTAGGGGGTTCCTATAATTCACCCCTCCACTTT.